This TCR beta chain was profiled in a study of cytomegalovirus exposure and HLA in healthy donors. Study-wide context: Earlier work reported 117 million unique TCR beta sequences from 180 million or so T cells. Study results and limitations: It was reported in a later analysis that an Asian-associated ancestry cluster showed fewer N-insertions than the approximately 670-donor mean.

Sampled while nominally healthy, donors likely had unrecorded immune exposures. About this clone itself: Its antigen is as yet unknown.

Trimming left V 3 bases short and J 0 bases short, with 12 bases between. Germline V lookup: CDR1 SGHRS, CDR2 YFSETQ. The CDR3 has 15 residues. PCR amplification relied on 60 Vbeta primers (plus 13 Jbeta primers). Method: immunoSEQ multiplex PCR; TCRdb's copy keeps in-frame clones and lacks some. This table has 150,000 to 200,000 clones, around 78% appearing once. What was sequenced was PBMCs. The chain couples TRBV5-1 to TRBJ2-5; a weak D match, TRBD1 (6 bases). The clonotype was recovered from a man aged 40-49 years in good health and CMV-seronegative. The CDR3: CASSSSGQHQETQYF. CDR3 coding DNA: TGCGCCAGCAGCTCATCCGGACAGCACCAAGAGACCCAGTACTTC.